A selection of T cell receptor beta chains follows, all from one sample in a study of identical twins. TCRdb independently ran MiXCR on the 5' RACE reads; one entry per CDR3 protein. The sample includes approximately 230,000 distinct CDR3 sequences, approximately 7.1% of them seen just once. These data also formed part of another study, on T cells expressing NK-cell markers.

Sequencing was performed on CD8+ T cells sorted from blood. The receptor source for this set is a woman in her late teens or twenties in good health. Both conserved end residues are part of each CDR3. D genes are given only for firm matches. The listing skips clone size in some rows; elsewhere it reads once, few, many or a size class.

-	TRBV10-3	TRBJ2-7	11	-	CAISGANEQYF	TGTGCCATCTCTGGGGCTAACGAGCAGTACTTC
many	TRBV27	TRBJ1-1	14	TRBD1	CASSRTGPNTEAFF	TGTGCCAGCAGCCGGACAGGACCAAACACTGAAGCTTTCTTT
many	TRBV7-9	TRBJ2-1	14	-	CASSLAGFRDEQFF	TGTGCCAGCAGCTTAGCAGGTTTCAGGGATGAGCAGTTCTTC
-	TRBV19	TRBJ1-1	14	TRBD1	CASSTTGVNTEAFF	TGTGCCAGTAGTACGACAGGGGTGAACACTGAAGCTTTCTTT
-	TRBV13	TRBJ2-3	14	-	CASSLGLSGDTQYF	TGTGCCAGCAGCCTAGGACTGAGTGGAGATACGCAGTATTTT
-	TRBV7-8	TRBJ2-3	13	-	CASSLWSTDTQYF	TGTGCCAGCAGCCTATGGAGCACAGATACGCAGTATTTT
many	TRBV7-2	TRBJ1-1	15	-	CASSDPGQLNTEAFF	TGTGCCAGCAGCGACCCCGGACAGCTGAACACTGAAGCTTTCTTT
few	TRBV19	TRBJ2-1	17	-	CASSLGRGRQSYNEQFF	TGTGCCAGTAGTTTGGGCAGGGGCCGCCAATCCTACAATGAGCAGTTCTTC
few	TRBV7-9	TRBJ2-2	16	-	CASSEYGTPNTGELFF	TGTGCCAGCAGCGAGTACGGGACACCGAACACCGGGGAGCTGTTTTTT
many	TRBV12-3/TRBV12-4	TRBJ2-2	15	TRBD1	CASTKTGRNTGELFF	TGTGCCAGCACCAAGACAGGGCGGAACACCGGGGAGCTGTTTTTT
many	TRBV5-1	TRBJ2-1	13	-	CASSLSLYNEQFF	TGCGCCAGCAGCCTCTCACTCTACAATGAGCAGTTCTTC
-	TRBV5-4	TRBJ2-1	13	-	CASSFGSRNEQFF	TGTGCCAGCAGCTTTGGGTCGAGGAATGAGCAGTTCTTC
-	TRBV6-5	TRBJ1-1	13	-	CASSYQVQSEAFF	TGTGCCAGCAGTTACCAAGTTCAGTCTGAAGCTTTCTTT
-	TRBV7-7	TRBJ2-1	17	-	CASSPRGPVSSYNEQFF	TGTGCCAGCAGCCCCAGAGGACCAGTGAGCTCCTACAATGAGCAGTTCTTC
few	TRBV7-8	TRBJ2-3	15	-	CASSLGGLRLDTQYF	TGTGCCAGCAGCTTAGGGGGGCTTAGGTTGGATACGCAGTATTTT
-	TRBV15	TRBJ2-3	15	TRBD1	CATTKDRGLTDTQYF	TGTGCCACCACGAAGGACAGGGGATTAACAGATACGCAGTATTTT
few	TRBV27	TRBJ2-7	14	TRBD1	CASRQGQGRNEQYF	TGTGCCAGCAGGCAGGGACAGGGTAGGAACGAGCAGTACTTC
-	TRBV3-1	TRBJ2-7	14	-	CASSSSVGSYEQYF	TGTGCCAGCAGCTCTAGTGTAGGCTCCTACGAGCAGTACTTC
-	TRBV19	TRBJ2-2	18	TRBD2	CASRYPGLADPNTGELFF	TGTGCCAGTAGGTACCCGGGACTAGCGGATCCGAACACCGGGGAGCTGTTTTTT
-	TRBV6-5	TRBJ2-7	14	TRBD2	CASSFYAGVDEQYF	TGTGCCAGCAGTTTCTACGCGGGGGTGGACGAGCAGTACTTC
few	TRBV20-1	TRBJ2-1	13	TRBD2	CSAGTSGRGEQFF	TGCAGTGCTGGGACTAGCGGGAGAGGGGAGCAGTTCTTC
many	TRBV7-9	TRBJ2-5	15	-	CASSPSGTGEETQYF	TGTGCCAGCAGCCCCTCGGGCACTGGAGAAGAGACCCAGTACTTC
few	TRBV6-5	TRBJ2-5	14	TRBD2	CASSYSGGDETQYF	TGTGCCAGCAGCTATTCGGGGGGAGATGAGACCCAGTACTTC
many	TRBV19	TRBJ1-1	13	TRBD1	CASSTGGWTEAFF	TGTGCCAGTAGTACAGGGGGCTGGACTGAAGCTTTCTTT
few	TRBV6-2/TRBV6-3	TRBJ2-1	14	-	CASSYTNSYNEQFF	TGTGCCAGCAGTTATACAAACTCCTACAATGAGCAGTTCTTC
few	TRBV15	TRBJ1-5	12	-	CATSNGNQPQHF	TGTGCCACCAGCAACGGAAATCAGCCCCAGCATTTT
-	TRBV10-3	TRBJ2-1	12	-	CAAGSSYNEQFF	TGTGCCGCGGGCAGCTCCTACAATGAGCAGTTCTTC
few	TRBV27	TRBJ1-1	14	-	CASSPRGWGTEAFF	TGTGCCAGCAGTCCCCGGGGATGGGGGACTGAAGCTTTCTTT
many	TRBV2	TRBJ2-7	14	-	CASTPSGIEDEQYF	TGTGCCAGCACCCCCTCTGGGATTGAGGACGAGCAGTACTTC
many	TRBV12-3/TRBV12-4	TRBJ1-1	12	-	CASSLGADIAFF	TGTGCCAGCAGTCTGGGGGCGGACATAGCTTTCTTT
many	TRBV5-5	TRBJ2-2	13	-	CASRVEGTGELFF	TGTGCCAGCAGGGTGGAGGGCACCGGGGAGCTGTTTTTT
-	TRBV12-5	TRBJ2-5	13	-	CASGTWIQETQYF	TGTGCTAGTGGTACATGGATCCAAGAGACCCAGTACTTC
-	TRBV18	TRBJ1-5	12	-	CASSLGDSAQHF	TGTGCCAGCTCACTTGGGGATTCTGCCCAGCATTTT
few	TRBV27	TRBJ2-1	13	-	CASSLYYGNEQFF	TGTGCCAGCAGTTTATACTACGGCAATGAGCAGTTCTTC
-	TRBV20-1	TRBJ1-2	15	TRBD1	CSATNRQGTHYGYTF	TGCAGTGCTACCAATCGACAGGGAACGCACTATGGCTACACCTTC
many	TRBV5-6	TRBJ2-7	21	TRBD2	CASSLRALSGGLAESPYEQYF	TGTGCCAGCAGCTTGCGTGCATTATCGGGGGGACTAGCGGAGTCCCCCTACGAGCAGTACTTC
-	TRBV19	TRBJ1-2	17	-	CASSIATRDASSGGYTF	TGTGCCAGTAGTATAGCCACCCGAGACGCCTCTTCGGGTGGCTACACCTTC
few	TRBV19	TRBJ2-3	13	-	CASRAASTDTQYF	TGTGCCAGTAGAGCTGCCAGCACAGATACGCAGTATTTT
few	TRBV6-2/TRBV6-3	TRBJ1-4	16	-	CASSYQKDDRSEKLFF	TGTGCCAGCAGTTACCAGAAGGATGACCGAAGTGAAAAACTGTTTTTT
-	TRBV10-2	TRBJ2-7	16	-	CASSEPKLGGPYEQYF	TGCGCCAGCAGTGAGCCGAAGCTCGGGGGTCCCTACGAGCAGTACTTC
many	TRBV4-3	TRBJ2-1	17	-	CASSPIQGDAGNNEQFF	TGCGCCAGCAGCCCTATTCAAGGGGACGCCGGAAACAATGAGCAGTTCTTC
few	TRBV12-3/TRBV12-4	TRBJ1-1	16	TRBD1	CASNLSPGQSNTEAFF	TGTGCCAGCAACCTATCACCGGGACAGTCGAACACTGAAGCTTTCTTT
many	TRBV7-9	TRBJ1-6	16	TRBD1	CASSLPPGTADSPLHF	TGTGCCAGCAGCTTACCTCCAGGGACAGCTGATTCACCCCTCCACTTT
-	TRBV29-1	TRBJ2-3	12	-	CSVVQRPNTQYF	TGCAGCGTTGTACAACGGCCGAATACGCAGTATTTT
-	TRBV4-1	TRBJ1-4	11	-	CASSHLEKLFF	TGCGCCAGCAGCCACTTAGAAAAACTGTTTTTT
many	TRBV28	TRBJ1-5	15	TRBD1	CASRKQGLSNQPQHF	TGTGCCAGCAGGAAACAGGGGCTCAGCAATCAGCCCCAGCATTTT
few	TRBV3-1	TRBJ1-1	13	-	CASSQSDLGEAFF	TGTGCCAGCAGCCAATCGGACCTTGGGGAAGCTTTCTTT
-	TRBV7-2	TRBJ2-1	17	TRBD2	CASSQRAGDPRFNEQFF	TGTGCCAGCAGCCAACGGGCGGGAGACCCCCGCTTCAATGAGCAGTTCTTC
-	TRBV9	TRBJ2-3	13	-	CASALLGTDTQYF	TGTGCCAGCGCTTTGCTAGGCACAGATACGCAGTATTTT
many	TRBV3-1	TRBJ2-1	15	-	CASSQEASSYNEQFF	TGTGCCAGCAGCCAAGAGGCCAGCTCCTACAATGAGCAGTTCTTC
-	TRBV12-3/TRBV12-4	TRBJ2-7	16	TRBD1	CASSDREVGLLYEQYF	TGTGCCAGCTCGGACAGGGAAGTCGGGCTGCTCTACGAGCAGTACTTC
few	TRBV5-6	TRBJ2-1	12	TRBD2	CASSMSGDEQFF	TGTGCCAGCAGCATGAGCGGGGATGAGCAGTTCTTC
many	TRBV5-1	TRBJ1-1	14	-	CASSWAPGDTEAFF	TGCGCCAGCAGCTGGGCCCCAGGGGACACTGAAGCTTTCTTT
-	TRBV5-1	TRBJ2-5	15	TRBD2	CASSLGTGGQETQYF	TGCGCCAGCAGCTTGGGAACGGGAGGCCAAGAGACCCAGTACTTC